This TCR beta chain was sequenced in a study of beta chain features in type 1 diabetes. The authors reverse transcribed all of the isolated RNA, so sequencing captured expressed TCRB transcripts. Method: immunoSEQ multiplex PCR; TCRdb's copy keeps in-frame clones and lacks some. Among 600,000 to 700,000 clones listed, roughly 12% were seen once. The CDR3 consists of 15 residues. The V end was cut by 4 bases, the J end by 1 base, with 15 bases between. Germline CDR1 SGHDT, CDR2 YYEEEE. On this clone itself: Its antigen is unidentified.

Study results and caveats: A moderate, significant TCRB CDR3 shortening appeared in type 1 diabetes across four CD4+ subsets.

This clonotype originated in a man aged 30 to 45 with type 1 diabetes. Sequencing input: naive CD4+ T cells from blood. The chain carries TRBV5-6 and TRBJ2-7, with a tentative D call TRBD2 (6 bases). DNA of the CDR3: TGTGCCAGCAGCGTCGGGACTGCGACATCCTACGAGCAGTACTTC. The encoded protein is CASSVGTATSYEQYF.